The following is a T cell receptor beta chain sequence with its context. A junction end diverges from the germline sequence, so it may reflect a read error. These data are taken from a study of blood T cell repertoires in COVID-19. Germline assignment: CDR1 SQVTM and CDR2 ANQGSEA. The CDR3 has 10 residues. Repertoires were generated with immunoSEQ multiplex PCR, while TCRdb's copy carries only in-frame clones and drops some. The repertoire holds some 170,000 clones, with more than 80% as singletons. The clonotype comes from a man aged 35 to 55 who had recovered from COVID-19. The source material was PBMCs or T cells enriched from blood (not recorded which). This chain links TRBV29-1 with TRBJ2-2; 7 nucleotides line up with TRBD2. The CDR3 reads CLGGTGELFF. DNA of the CDR3: TGTTTGGGGGGGACCGGGGAGCTGTTTTTT.